This note documents a single T cell receptor (beta chain) sequence. This entry belongs to a study of blood T cell repertoires in COVID-19. Trimming removed 11 bases from V and 4 bases from J; junction bases left unmatched: 7. There are 13 residues in the CDR3. Germline lookup yields CDR1 SEHNR and CDR2 FQNEAQ (reference sequence). Per the original data handling: Estimated nucleated cell counts came from reference gene primer amplification. Clones were sequenced by immunoSEQ multiplex PCR, and TCRdb holds only the in-frame ones, with some missing. V, J and clone size are those of that table, while D and trimming were read from the DNA. The data contain roughly 120,000 clones, 87% of them singletons.

This chain connects TRBV7-9 to TRBJ2-1; 8 nucleotides agree with TRBD2. Sequenced sample: peripheral blood. The sequence was obtained from a human donor in a cohort sampled during active COVID-19. The CDR3 is CAAGGAPYNEQFF. CDR3 coding DNA: TGTGCCGCCGGGGGGGCCCCTTACAATGAGCAGTTCTTC.